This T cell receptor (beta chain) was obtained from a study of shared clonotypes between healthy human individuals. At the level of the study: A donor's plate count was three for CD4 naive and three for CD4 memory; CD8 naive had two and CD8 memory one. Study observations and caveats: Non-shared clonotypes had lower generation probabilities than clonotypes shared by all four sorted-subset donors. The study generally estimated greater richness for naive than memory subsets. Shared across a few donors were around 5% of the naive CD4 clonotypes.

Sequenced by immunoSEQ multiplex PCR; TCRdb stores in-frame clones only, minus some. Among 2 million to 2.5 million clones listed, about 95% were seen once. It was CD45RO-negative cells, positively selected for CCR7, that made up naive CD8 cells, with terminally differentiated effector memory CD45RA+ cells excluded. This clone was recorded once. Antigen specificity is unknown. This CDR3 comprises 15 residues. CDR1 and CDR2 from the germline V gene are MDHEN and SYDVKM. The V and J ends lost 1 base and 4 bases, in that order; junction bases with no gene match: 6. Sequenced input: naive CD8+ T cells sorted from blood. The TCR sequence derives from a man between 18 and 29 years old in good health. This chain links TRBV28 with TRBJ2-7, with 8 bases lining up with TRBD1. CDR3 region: CASSLSVTGVYEQYF. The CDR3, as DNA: TGTGCCAGCAGTTTATCGGTGACAGGGGTTTACGAGCAGTACTTC.